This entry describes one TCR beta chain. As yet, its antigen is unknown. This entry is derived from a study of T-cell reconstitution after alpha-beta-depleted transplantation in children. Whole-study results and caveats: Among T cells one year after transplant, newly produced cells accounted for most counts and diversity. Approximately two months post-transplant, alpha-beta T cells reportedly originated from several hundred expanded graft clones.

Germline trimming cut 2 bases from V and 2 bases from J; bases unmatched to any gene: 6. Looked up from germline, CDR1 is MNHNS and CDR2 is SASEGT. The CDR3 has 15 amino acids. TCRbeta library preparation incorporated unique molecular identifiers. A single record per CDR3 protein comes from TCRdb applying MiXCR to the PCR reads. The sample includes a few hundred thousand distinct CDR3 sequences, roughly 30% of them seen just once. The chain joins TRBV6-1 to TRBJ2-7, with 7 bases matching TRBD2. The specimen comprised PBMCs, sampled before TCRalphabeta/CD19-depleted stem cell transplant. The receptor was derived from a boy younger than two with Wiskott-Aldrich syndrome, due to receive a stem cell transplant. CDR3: CASSELAVTPYEQYF. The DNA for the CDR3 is TGTGCCAGCAGTGAACTAGCGGTAACCCCCTACGAGCAGTACTTC.